This T cell receptor (beta chain) was identified in a study of T-cell reconstitution after alpha-beta-depleted transplantation in children. Study-level results: Newly made T cells mostly supplied T-cell counts and diversity one year after transplant. Several hundred expanded graft clones reportedly gave rise to the alpha-beta T cells present about two months after transplant. High day-60 TCRbeta diversity in some patients came from surviving recipient T cells and thymic progenitors.

This clonotype was detected ten times or more. What it binds is not known. Unique molecular identifiers were used in preparing the TCRbeta library. TCRdb passed the PCR reads through MiXCR, listing each CDR3 protein once. This table holds 60,000 to 100,000 distinct CDR3 sequences, around 18% found once. This sample comprised PBMCs, mostly from graft donor cells, obtained 360 days after TCRalphabeta/CD19-depleted stem cell transplant. The TCR was taken from a male patient between 2 and 10 years old who had a stem cell transplant for acute lymphoblastic leukemia, so the T cells may come from the graft donor.

The CDR3 DNA sequence: TGTGCCAGCAGCTTAGATCTGTGGACGTCTGGAAACACCATATATTTT. This gives the protein CASSLDLWTSGNTIYF. V and J are TRBV11-3 and TRBJ1-3, with D unresolved. Germline V gene sequence: CDR1 SGHNT, CDR2 YENEEA. This CDR3 region has 16 residues. V gave up 0 bases and J gave up 1 base, with 10 bases separating them.